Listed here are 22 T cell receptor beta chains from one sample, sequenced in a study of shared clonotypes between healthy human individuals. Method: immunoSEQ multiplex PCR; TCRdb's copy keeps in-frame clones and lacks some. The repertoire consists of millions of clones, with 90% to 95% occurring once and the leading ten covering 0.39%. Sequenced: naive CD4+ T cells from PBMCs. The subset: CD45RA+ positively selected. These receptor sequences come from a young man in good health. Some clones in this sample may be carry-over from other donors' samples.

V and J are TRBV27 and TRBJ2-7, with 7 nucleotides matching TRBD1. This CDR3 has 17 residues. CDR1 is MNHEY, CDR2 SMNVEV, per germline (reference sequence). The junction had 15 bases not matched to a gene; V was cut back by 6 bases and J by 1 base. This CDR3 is CASRPRDRLNDSYEQYF. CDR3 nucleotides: TGTGCCAGCAGACCACGGGACAGACTAAACGATTCCTACGAGCAGTACTTC.

As DNA, the CDR3 is TGTGCCAGCAGCCGTCGGACTAGCGGGAGGGGCCAAGAGACCCAGTACTTC. It is translated as CASSRRTSGRGQETQYF. This sequence joins TRBV5-4 and TRBJ2-5; 15 bases are a match to TRBD2. Germline V lookup: CDR1 SGHNT, CDR2 YYREEE (reference sequence). The J segment lost 1 base and the V segment lost 4 bases, leaving 5 bases of the junction unmatched. The CDR3 spans 17 residues.

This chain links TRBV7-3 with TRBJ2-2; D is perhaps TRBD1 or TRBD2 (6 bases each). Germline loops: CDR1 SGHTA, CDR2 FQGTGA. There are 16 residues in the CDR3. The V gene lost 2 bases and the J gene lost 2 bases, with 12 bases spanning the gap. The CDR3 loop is CASSLGGPQNTGELFF. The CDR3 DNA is TGTGCCAGCAGCTTAGGGGGGCCACAAAACACCGGGGAGCTGTTTTTT.

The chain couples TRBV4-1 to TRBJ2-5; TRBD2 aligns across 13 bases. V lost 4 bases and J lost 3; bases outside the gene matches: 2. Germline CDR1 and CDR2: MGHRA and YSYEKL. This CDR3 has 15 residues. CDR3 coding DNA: TGCGCCAGCAGCCGAGGACTAGCGGGAGAAGAGACCCAGTACTTC. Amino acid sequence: CASSRGLAGEETQYF.

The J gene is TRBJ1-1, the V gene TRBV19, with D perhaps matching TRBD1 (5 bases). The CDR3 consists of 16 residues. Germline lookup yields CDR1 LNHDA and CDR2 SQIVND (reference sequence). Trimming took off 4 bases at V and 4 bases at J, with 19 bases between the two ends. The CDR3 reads CASSTPQEGRSTEAFF. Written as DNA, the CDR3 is TGTGCCAGTAGTACACCCCAGGAGGGGCGCAGCACTGAAGCTTTCTTT.

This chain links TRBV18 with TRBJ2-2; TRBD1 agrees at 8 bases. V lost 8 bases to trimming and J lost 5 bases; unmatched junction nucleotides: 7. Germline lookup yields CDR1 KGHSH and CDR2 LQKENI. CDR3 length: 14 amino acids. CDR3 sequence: CASGRDRTTGELFF. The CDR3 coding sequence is TGTGCCAGCGGTCGGGACAGGACAACCGGGGAGCTGTTTTTT.

The CDR3 DNA is TGTGCCAGCAGTGACAGGGTTGGGGCTACCGAAGCTTTCTTT. Its protein product is CASSDRVGATEAFF. This rearrangement joins TRBV2 to TRBJ1-1; D perhaps matches TRBD1 (5 bases). Germline lookup yields CDR1 SNHLY and CDR2 FYNNEI. Trimming pared 3 bases from V and 8 bases from J, leaving 16 bases between. The CDR3 loop spans 14 amino acids.

The CDR3 DNA reads TGTGCCAGCAGCTTCCTGGGCCGGAAGCACACTGAAGCTTTCTTT. It encodes CASSFLGRKHTEAFF. V is TRBV7-9 and J is TRBJ1-1, with D uncertain. Trimming removed 3 bases from V and 3 bases from J, with 14 bases in between. From germline, CDR1 is SEHNR and CDR2 FQNEAQ (reference sequence). This CDR3 region has 15 residues.

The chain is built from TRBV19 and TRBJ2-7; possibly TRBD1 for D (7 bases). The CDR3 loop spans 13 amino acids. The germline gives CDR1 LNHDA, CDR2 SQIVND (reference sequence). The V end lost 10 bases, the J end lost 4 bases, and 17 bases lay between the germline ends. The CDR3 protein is CATENRGGYEQYF. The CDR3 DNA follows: TGTGCCACGGAAAACAGGGGAGGTTACGAGCAGTACTTC.

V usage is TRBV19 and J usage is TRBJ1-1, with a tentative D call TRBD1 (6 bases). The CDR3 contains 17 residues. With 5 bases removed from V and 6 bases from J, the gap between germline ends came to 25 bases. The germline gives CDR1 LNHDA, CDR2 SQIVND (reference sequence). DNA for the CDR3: TGTGCCAGTAGTGCCGCCACCGGGACACAATCATGGGCTGAAGCTTTCTTT. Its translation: CASSAATGTQSWAEAFF.

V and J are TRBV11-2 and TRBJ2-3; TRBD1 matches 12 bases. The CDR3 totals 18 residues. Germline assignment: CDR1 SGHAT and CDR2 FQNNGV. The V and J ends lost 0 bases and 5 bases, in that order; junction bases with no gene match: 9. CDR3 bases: TGTGCCAGCAGCTTAGATTACCCGGGACAGGGGGCTAGAGATACGCAGTATTTT. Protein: CASSLDYPGQGARDTQYF.

CDR3 in DNA: TGTGCCAGCAAAAGGCCAAACGGGGACATTCAGTACTTC. Its protein product is CASKRPNGDIQYF. The chain uses TRBV2 and TRBJ2-4; D is possibly TRBD2 (5 bases). V was trimmed by 7 bases and J by 8 bases, leaving 15 bases between them. This CDR3 is built from 13 residues. Germline lookup yields CDR1 SNHLY and CDR2 FYNNEI.

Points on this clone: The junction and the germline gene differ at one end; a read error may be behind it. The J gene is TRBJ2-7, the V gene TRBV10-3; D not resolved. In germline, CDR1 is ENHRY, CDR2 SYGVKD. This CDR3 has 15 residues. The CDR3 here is CAISLTRASSYEQYF. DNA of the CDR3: TGTGCCATCTCCCTAACAAGGGCGAGCTCCTACGAGCAGTATTTC.

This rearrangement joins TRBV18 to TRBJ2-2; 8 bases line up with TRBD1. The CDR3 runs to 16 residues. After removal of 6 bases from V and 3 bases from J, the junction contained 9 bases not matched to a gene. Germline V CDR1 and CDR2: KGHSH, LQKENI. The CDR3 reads CASSPPGTGYTGELFF. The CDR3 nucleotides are TGTGCCAGCTCTCCTCCGGGGACAGGCTACACCGGGGAGCTGTTTTTT. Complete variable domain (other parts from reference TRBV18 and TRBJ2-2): NAGVMQNPRHLVRRRGQEARLRCSPMKGHSHVYWYRQLPEEGLKFMVYLQKENIIDESGMPKERFSAEFPKEGPSILRIQQVVRGDSAAYFCASSPPGTGYTGELFFGEGSRLTVL.

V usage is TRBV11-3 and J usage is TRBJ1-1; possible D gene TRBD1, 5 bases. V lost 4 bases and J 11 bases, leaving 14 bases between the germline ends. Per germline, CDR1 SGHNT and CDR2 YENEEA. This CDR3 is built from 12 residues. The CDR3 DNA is TGTGCCAGCAGCTCCAATGGGGGGGATGCTTTCTTT. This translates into CASSSNGGDAFF.

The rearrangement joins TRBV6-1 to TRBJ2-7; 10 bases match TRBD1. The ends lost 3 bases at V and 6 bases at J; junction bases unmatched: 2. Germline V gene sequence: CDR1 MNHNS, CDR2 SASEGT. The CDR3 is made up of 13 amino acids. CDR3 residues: CASSEGQGSEQYF. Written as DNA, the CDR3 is TGTGCCAGCAGTGAGGGACAGGGGTCCGAGCAGTACTTC.

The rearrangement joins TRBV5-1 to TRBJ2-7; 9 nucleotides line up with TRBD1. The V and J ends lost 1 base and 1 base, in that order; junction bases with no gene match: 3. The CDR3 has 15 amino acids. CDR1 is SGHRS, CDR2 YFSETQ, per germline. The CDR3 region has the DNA TGCGCCAGCAGCTTGAGACAGGGGGGTTCCTACGAGCAGTACTTC. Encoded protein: CASSLRQGGSYEQYF.

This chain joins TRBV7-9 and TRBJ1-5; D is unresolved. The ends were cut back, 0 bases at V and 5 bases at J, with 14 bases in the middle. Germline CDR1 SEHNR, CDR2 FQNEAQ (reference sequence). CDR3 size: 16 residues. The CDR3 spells CASSLAQRVPDQPQHF. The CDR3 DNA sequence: TGTGCCAGCAGCTTAGCCCAGCGGGTACCGGATCAGCCCCAGCATTTT.

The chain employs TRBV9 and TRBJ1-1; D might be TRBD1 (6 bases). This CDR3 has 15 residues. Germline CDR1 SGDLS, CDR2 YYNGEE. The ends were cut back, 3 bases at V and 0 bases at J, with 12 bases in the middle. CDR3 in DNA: TGTGCCAGCAGCGGTCCTGGGGGCGTGAACACTGAAGCTTTCTTT. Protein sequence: CASSGPGGVNTEAFF.

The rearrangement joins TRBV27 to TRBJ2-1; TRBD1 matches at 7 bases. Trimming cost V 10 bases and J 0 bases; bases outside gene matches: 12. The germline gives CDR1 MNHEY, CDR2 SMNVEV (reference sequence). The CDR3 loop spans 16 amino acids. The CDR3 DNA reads TGTGCCACCGCAAACAGGGGTCCAAGCTCCTACAATGAGCAGTTCTTC. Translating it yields CATANRGPSSYNEQFF.

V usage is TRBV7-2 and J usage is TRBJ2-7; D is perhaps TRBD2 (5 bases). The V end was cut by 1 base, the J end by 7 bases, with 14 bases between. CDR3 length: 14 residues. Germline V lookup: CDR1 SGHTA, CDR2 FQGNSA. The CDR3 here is CASSLVGKAGEQYF. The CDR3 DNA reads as TGTGCCAGCAGCTTAGTGGGGAAGGCGGGTGAGCAGTACTTC.

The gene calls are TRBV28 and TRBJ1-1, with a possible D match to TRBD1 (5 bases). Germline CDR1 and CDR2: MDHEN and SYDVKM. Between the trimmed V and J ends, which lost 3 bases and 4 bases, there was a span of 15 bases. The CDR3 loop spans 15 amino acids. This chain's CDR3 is CASSFPTAGFTEAFF. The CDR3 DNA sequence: TGTGCCAGCAGTTTCCCAACGGCAGGGTTCACTGAAGCTTTCTTT.